A selection of T cell receptor beta chains follows, all from one sample in a study of OX40 agonist ivuxolimab in advanced cancers. The assay was immunoSEQ multiplex PCR, and TCRdb's table has in-frame clones only and misses some. The sample yields fewer than 20,000 clones, 80% to 90% seen once. The sequences come from CD4+ or CD8+ T cells sorted from blood, collected in a trial of the OX40 agonist ivuxolimab. All receptors derive from an adult with an advanced solid tumor such as melanoma, head and neck, liver or kidney cancer. CDR3s include the opening cysteine and the closing phenylalanine or tryptophan.

cdr3_length: 11; j_call: TRBJ2-4; v_call: TRBV5-1; cdr3_aa: CASSSENIQYF
cdr3_length: 15; j_call: TRBJ2-7; v_call: TRBV9; cdr3_aa: CASSAAGQAPSEQYF
cdr3_length: 16; j_call: TRBJ2-3; v_call: TRBV4-1; cdr3_aa: CASSQALAGVSDTQYF
cdr3_length: 16; j_call: TRBJ2-6; v_call: TRBV7-2; cdr3_aa: CASSLAANSGANVLTF
cdr3_length: 14; j_call: TRBJ2-2; v_call: TRBV15; cdr3_aa: CATSRGINTGELFF
cdr3_length: 14; j_call: TRBJ1-4; v_call: TRBV6-6; cdr3_aa: CASSFGPRNEKLFF
cdr3_length: 15; j_call: TRBJ2-7; v_call: TRBV7-2; cdr3_aa: CASSLQAGFSYEQYF
cdr3_length: 13; j_call: TRBJ1-6; v_call: TRBV30; cdr3_aa: CASTGAIGTPLHF
cdr3_length: 15; j_call: TRBJ2-5; v_call: TRBV2; cdr3_aa: CASSEGWLGVETQYF
cdr3_length: 12; j_call: TRBJ1-1; v_call: TRBV7-3; cdr3_aa: CASSLTGAEAFF
cdr3_length: 12; j_call: TRBJ2-7; v_call: TRBV27; cdr3_aa: CASGATGVEQYF
cdr3_length: 16; j_call: TRBJ2-7; v_call: TRBV10-1; cdr3_aa: CASSESKLAGAGEQYF
cdr3_length: 13; j_call: TRBJ1-6; v_call: TRBV27; cdr3_aa: CASSYRVNSPLHF
cdr3_length: 11; j_call: TRBJ1-1; v_call: TRBV6-6; cdr3_aa: CASSYQGRAFF
cdr3_length: 16; j_call: TRBJ2-1; v_call: TRBV27; cdr3_aa: CASSHTGGKPYNEQFF
cdr3_length: 15; j_call: TRBJ2-3; v_call: TRBV4-2; cdr3_aa: CASSQAGTSTDTQYF
cdr3_length: 11; j_call: TRBJ2-1; v_call: TRBV5-1; cdr3_aa: CASREGNEQFF
cdr3_length: 16; j_call: TRBJ1-5; v_call: TRBV6-1; cdr3_aa: CASSEMTGIGNQPQHF
cdr3_length: 15; j_call: TRBJ2-1; v_call: TRBV4-1; cdr3_aa: CASSPLGGKGNEQFF
cdr3_length: 14; j_call: TRBJ2-6; v_call: TRBV27; cdr3_aa: CASSLSSGANVLTF
cdr3_length: 15; j_call: TRBJ2-2; v_call: TRBV7-2; cdr3_aa: CASSPGGSNTGELFF
cdr3_length: 15; j_call: TRBJ2-7; v_call: TRBV10-2; cdr3_aa: CASGGGAGGSYEQYF
cdr3_length: 17; j_call: TRBJ2-5; v_call: TRBV2; cdr3_aa: CASNLEWRLAGQETQYF
cdr3_length: 12; j_call: TRBJ1-1; v_call: TRBV30; cdr3_aa: CAWSPAGPRAFF
cdr3_length: 14; j_call: TRBJ1-5; v_call: TRBV6-1; cdr3_aa: CASKPGQGHQPQHF
cdr3_length: 14; j_call: TRBJ2-1; v_call: TRBV18; cdr3_aa: CASSPGGTSLEQFF
cdr3_length: 11; j_call: .; v_call: TRBV20-1; cdr3_aa: CSAKWGREQYF
cdr3_length: 15; j_call: TRBJ2-5; v_call: TRBV7-9; cdr3_aa: CASRKGLAEQETQYF
cdr3_length: 12; j_call: TRBJ1-1; v_call: TRBV6-5; cdr3_aa: CASSSLFMEAFF
cdr3_length: 14; j_call: TRBJ2-3; v_call: TRBV30; cdr3_aa: CAWGLAGATDTQYF
cdr3_length: 14; j_call: TRBJ2-1; v_call: TRBV27; cdr3_aa: CASSFRIQANEQFF
cdr3_length: 12; j_call: TRBJ1-2; v_call: TRBV28; cdr3_aa: CASSYLQGGYTF
cdr3_length: 15; j_call: TRBJ2-5; v_call: TRBV28; cdr3_aa: CATSGPTGVGETQYF
cdr3_length: 15; j_call: TRBJ1-4; v_call: TRBV5-4; cdr3_aa: CASSLEAQGREKLFF
cdr3_length: 17; j_call: TRBJ2-6; v_call: TRBV27; cdr3_aa: CASSLGRTISGANVLTF
cdr3_length: 15; j_call: TRBJ1-1; v_call: TRBV28; cdr3_aa: CASSSPQGKNTEAFF
cdr3_length: 14; j_call: TRBJ1-1; v_call: TRBV4-1; cdr3_aa: CASSHNTRTGEAFF
cdr3_length: 14; j_call: TRBJ2-2; v_call: TRBV10-1; cdr3_aa: CASSAQARTGELFF
cdr3_length: 14; j_call: TRBJ2-7; v_call: TRBV6-5; cdr3_aa: CASRTGTGGNEQYF
cdr3_length: 15; j_call: TRBJ2-7; v_call: TRBV7-8; cdr3_aa: CASSLRTTGNYEQYF